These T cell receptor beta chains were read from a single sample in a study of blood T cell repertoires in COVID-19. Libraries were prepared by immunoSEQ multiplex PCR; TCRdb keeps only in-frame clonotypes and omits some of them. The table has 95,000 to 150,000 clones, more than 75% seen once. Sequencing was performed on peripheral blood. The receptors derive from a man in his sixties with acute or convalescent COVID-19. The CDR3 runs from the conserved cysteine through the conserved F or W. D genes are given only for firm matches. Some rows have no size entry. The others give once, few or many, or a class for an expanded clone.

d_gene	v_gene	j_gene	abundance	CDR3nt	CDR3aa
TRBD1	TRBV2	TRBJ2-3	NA	TGTGCCAGTGGGACAGGCCGATTGACAGATACGCAGTATTTT	CASGTGRLTDTQYF
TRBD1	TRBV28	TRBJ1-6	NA	TGTGCCAGCAGTTTAGACAGGGGAGGCTCACCCCTCCACTTT	CASSLDRGGSPLHF
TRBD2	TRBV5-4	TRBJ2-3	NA	TGTGCCAGCAGCGACGGACTAGCCGGGGTACACACAGATACGCAGTATTTT	CASSDGLAGVHTDTQYF
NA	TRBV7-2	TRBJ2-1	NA	TGTGCCAGCAGCTTAGATGGGTCCGGGTACAATGAGCAGTTCTTC	CASSLDGSGYNEQFF
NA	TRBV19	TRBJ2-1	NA	TGTGCCAGTAGTATAGGAGCCTACAATGAGCAGTTCTTC	CASSIGAYNEQFF
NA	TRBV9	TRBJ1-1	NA	TGTGCCAGCAGCCCCTCCGTGGACAGCCACACTGAAGCTTTCTTT	CASSPSVDSHTEAFF
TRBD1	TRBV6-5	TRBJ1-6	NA	TGTGCCAGCACCGCGGACAGGGCCCTTGGGGCCCTCCACTTT	CASTADRALGALHF
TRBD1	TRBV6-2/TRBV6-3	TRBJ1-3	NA	TGTGCCAGCAGTCTGGACAGGGCGGCGGGAAACACCATATATTTT	CASSLDRAAGNTIYF
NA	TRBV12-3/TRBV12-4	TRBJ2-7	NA	TGTGCCAGCGAGGGCACGAACTACGAGCAGTACTTC	CASEGTNYEQYF
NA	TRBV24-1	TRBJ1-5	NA	TGTGCCACCAGTGATTCCCGAGGCAATCAGCCCCAGCATTTT	CATSDSRGNQPQHF
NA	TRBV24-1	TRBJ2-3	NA	TGTGCCACCAGTGAAGACCGGGACTGGAGCACAGATACGCAGTATTTT	CATSEDRDWSTDTQYF
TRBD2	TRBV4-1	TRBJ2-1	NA	TGCGCCAGCAGCCAAGAGGGGGGACTAGCGGGAGAAAAGTTCTTC	CASSQEGGLAGEKFF
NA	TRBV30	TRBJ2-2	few	TGTGCCTGGAGTGGACAGGCGAACACCGGGGAGCTGTTTTTT	CAWSGQANTGELFF
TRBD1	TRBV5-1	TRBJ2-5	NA	TGCGCCAGCAGCTTGGATGGGACAGGGTTTGTGGAGACCCAGTACTTC	CASSLDGTGFVETQYF
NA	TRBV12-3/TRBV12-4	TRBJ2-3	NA	TGTGCCAGCAGCTTCCGGAGCACAGATACGCAGTATTTT	CASSFRSTDTQYF
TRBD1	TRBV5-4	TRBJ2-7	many	TGTGCCAGCAGCTACGGACAGGGGGCGTACGAGCAGTACTTC	CASSYGQGAYEQYF
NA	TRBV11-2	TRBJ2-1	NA	TGTGCCAGCAGCTCTAGAGGCGACGGGGCGGGGGAGCAGTTCTTC	CASSSRGDGAGEQFF
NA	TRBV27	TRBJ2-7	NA	TGTGCCAGCACCCCCCCCGGGAGAGGCCTCGAGCAGTACTTC	CASTPPGRGLEQYF
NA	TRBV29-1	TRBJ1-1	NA	TGCAGCGTTGAGGCAGGGAATATAGCTTTCTTT	CSVEAGNIAFF
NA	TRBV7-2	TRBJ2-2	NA	TGTGCCAGCAGCCAAACCGGGATTAACACCGGGGAGCTGTTTTTT	CASSQTGINTGELFF
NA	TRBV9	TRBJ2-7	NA	TGTGCCAGCAGCGTAGCAGGAGGCGGGTACGAGCAGTACTTC	CASSVAGGGYEQYF
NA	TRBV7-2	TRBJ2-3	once	TGTGCCAGCAGCTCCCTACCAGATACGCAGTATTTT	CASSSLPDTQYF
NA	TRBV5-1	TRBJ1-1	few	TGCGCCAGCAGCTCCAGGGAGGGTAGCACTGAAGCTTTCTTT	CASSSREGSTEAFF
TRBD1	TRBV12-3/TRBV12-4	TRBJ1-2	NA	TGTGCCAGCAGGACAGGGGGCGGATATGGCTACACCTTC	CASRTGGGYGYTF
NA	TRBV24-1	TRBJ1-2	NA	TGTGCCACCAGTGATCATCTTTCGGACAGAGGCTACACCTTC	CATSDHLSDRGYTF
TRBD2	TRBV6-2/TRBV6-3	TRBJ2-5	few	TGTGCCAGCAGCCGAGCAGTGGCGGGAGGAGAGACCCAGTACTTC	CASSRAVAGGETQYF
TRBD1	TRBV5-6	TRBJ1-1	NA	TGTGCCAGCAGCTTGGCATTCTTCGGCAGGGGGCCTGAATCTGAAGCTTTCTTT	CASSLAFFGRGPESEAFF
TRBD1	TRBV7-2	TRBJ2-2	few	TGTGCCAGCAGCTCCACAGGGGCTTCGGGCGGGGAGCTGTTTTTT	CASSSTGASGGELFF
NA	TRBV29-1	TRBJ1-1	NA	TGCAGCGTTGAAAAAGGGGTTGAGGATGAAGCTTTCTTT	CSVEKGVEDEAFF
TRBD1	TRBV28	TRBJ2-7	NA	TGTGCCAGCAGTCACACACTCGGGACAGGGGTCTCCTACGAGCAGTACTTC	CASSHTLGTGVSYEQYF
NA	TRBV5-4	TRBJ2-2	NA	TGTGCCAGCAGCTTGGCTCGGGGACTGAACACCGGGGAGCTGTTTTTT	CASSLARGLNTGELFF
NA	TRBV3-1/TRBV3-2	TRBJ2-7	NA	TGTGCCAGCAGCCCCGCGGGAACAAACGAGCAGTACTTC	CASSPAGTNEQYF
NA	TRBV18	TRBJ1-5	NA	TGTGCCAGCTCACCAGGCCCCCGAGGTGGGAGCAATCAGCCCCAGCATTTT	CASSPGPRGGSNQPQHF
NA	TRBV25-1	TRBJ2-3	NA	TGTGCCAGCAGTGACAGGTCGAGGGCAGATACGCAGTATTTT	CASSDRSRADTQYF
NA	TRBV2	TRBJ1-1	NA	TGTGCCAGCAGTGTGGGGGGAAGGGGCACTGAAGCTTTCTTT	CASSVGGRGTEAFF
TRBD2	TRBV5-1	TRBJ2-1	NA	TGCGCCAGCAGCCCCGCCGGACTAGCGGGAGTCTACAATGAGCAGTTCTTC	CASSPAGLAGVYNEQFF
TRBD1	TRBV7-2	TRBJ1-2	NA	TGTGCCAGCAGCTTACGCCAGGGGGTTTCTCAGGGTGGCTATACCTTC	CASSLRQGVSQGGYTF
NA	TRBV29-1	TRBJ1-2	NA	TGCAGCGCCACAGGTGGAGATGGCTACACCTTC	CSATGGDGYTF
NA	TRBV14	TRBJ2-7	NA	TGTGCCAGCACCATCTCCGGGAAGCCGGAGATTGACGAGCAGTACTTC	CASTISGKPEIDEQYF
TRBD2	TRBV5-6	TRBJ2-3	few	TGTGCCAGCAGCCCGGGACTAGCGGGATTCACAGATACGCAGTATTTT	CASSPGLAGFTDTQYF
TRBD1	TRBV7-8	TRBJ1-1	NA	TGTGCCAGCAGTCCCAACAGGGGCCAGAACACTGAAGCTTTCTTT	CASSPNRGQNTEAFF
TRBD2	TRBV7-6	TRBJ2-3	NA	TGTGCCAGCGGGGGGGGTGCATCTAGTCTGACAGATACGCAGTATTTT	CASGGGASSLTDTQYF
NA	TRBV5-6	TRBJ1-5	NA	TGTGCCAGCAGCATAGGGAAGGACACCCGCAATCAGCCCCAGCATTTT	CASSIGKDTRNQPQHF
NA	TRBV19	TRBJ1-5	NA	TGTGCCAGTAGTCTACGGACAGACAATCAGCCCCAGCATTTT	CASSLRTDNQPQHF
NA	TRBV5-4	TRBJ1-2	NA	TGTGCCAGCGCCCATCCGGGGGACGTATGGCGGGCGTCTGGCTACACCTTC	CASAHPGDVWRASGYTF
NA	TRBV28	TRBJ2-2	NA	TGTGCCAGCCTGAAGGGAGACACCGGGGAGCTGTTTTTT	CASLKGDTGELFF